The 22 T cell receptor beta chains below were found in one sample sequenced in a study of T cell responses to AZD1222 COVID-19 vaccine. Using immunoSEQ multiplex PCR, the repertoire was profiled, and TCRdb retains in-frame clones only, with some absent. The data contain some 110,000 clones, less than 95% of them singletons. Sequenced here: peripheral blood, sampled 28 days after the second AZD1222 dose. These TCRs come from an adult who received the AZD1222 COVID-19 vaccine.

This chain uses TRBV12-3 or TRBV12-4 with TRBJ1-1; a possible D gene is TRBD1 (5 bases). V was cut by 3 bases and J by 7 bases, with 12 bases left in between. The CDR3 spans 13 residues. CDR3 coding DNA: TGTGCCAGCAGTTTGGGGGGATGGGGTGAAGCTTTCTTT. Protein: CASSLGGWGEAFF.

This chain links TRBV30 with TRBJ2-3; D possibly uses TRBD1 or TRBD2 (6 bases each). The CDR3 sequence is 14 residues long. Trimming removed 7 bases from V and 2 bases from J, with 16 bases in between. Germline CDR1 is GTSNPN and CDR2 is SVGIG (reference sequence). The CDR3 bases are TGTGCCTCAAACCCGGGGGCCCTCACAGATACGCAGTATTTT. It yields the protein CASNPGALTDTQYF.

This clone showed up just once. The rearrangement links TRBV7-2 to TRBJ1-2, with D maybe TRBD1 (6 bases). Trimming removed 6 bases from V and 12 bases from J, with 20 bases in between. The CDR3 totals 13 residues. Germline V gene data show CDR1 as SGHTA and CDR2 as FQGNSA. The CDR3 DNA reads as TGTGCCAGCAGTCAAAGGACGGGGGGGCCTGACACCTTC. Encoded protein: CASSQRTGGPDTF.

This clone was detected only a few times. The V gene is TRBV5-4, the J gene TRBJ2-1; D gene uncertain. The germline V gene encodes CDR1 SGHNT and CDR2 YYREEE (reference sequence). Trimming stripped 3 bases from V and 9 bases from J, with 13 bases between. This CDR3 region has 13 residues. CDR3 in DNA: TGTGCCAGCAGCTACGGCCGCCCCGGTGAGCAGTTCTTC. Its protein product is CASSYGRPGEQFF.

This clone was counted a single time. J is TRBJ2-1 and V is TRBV19; TRBD2 agrees at 11 bases. V was clipped by 3 bases and J by 0 bases; unmatched bases: 7. CDR3 length: 18 amino acids. The V gene's germline CDR1 is LNHDA and CDR2 SQIVND (reference sequence). The CDR3 loop is CASSIGLAGGSSYNEQFF. CDR3 coding DNA: TGTGCCAGTAGTATCGGCCTAGCGGGGGGAAGCTCCTACAATGAGCAGTTCTTC.

CDR3 DNA sequence: TGTGCCAGCAGCGAACTAGCGGGGGAGACCCAGTACTTC. Its translation: CASSELAGETQYF. The chain joins TRBV3-1 (or the pseudogene TRBV3-2) to TRBJ2-5; the match to TRBD2 covers 10 bases. The length of the CDR3 is 13 residues. Trimming cost V 5 bases and J 5 bases; bases outside gene matches: 2. Germline values: CDR1 LGHDT, CDR2 YNNKEL (reference sequence).

This chain links TRBV10-3 with TRBJ1-5, with a tentative D call TRBD1 (5 bases). The CDR3 has 16 amino acids. CDR1 and CDR2 (germline): ENHRY, SYGVKD. The V end lost 3 bases, the J end lost 11 bases, and 23 bases lay between the germline ends. In DNA, the CDR3 is TGTGCCATCAGTGAAAATCCCGGGGCTGCCCTGAGTTCCCAGCATTTT. The encoded protein is CAISENPGAALSSQHF.

The DNA of the CDR3 is TGTGCCAGTACAGGGTTATACACTGAAGCTTTCTTT. Its translation: CASTGLYTEAFF. This chain joins TRBV2 and TRBJ1-1; TRBD1 is a possible D gene (6 bases). The CDR3 contains 12 residues. The V gene's germline CDR1 is SNHLY and CDR2 FYNNEI. Trimming stripped 9 bases from V and 3 bases from J, with 11 bases between.

The gene calls are TRBV20-1 and TRBJ1-2; maybe TRBD1 (5 bases). CDR1 and CDR2 (germline): DFQATT, SNEGSKA (reference sequence). Trimming left V 3 bases short and J 6 bases short, with 8 bases between. The CDR3 extends over 11 amino acids. CDR3 loop: CSASGANGYTF. In DNA form, the CDR3 reads TGCAGTGCTAGCGGGGCTAATGGCTACACCTTC.

V and J are TRBV28 and TRBJ2-1; TRBD1 agrees at 8 bases. CDR1 MDHEN and CDR2 SYDVKM come from the germline V gene. V lost 4 bases, J lost 1 base, and 12 bases stayed unmatched. This CDR3 is built from 18 residues. The CDR3 protein is CASSSRYPGQVSYNEQFF. CDR3 DNA sequence: TGTGCCAGCAGTTCCCGATATCCGGGACAGGTATCCTACAATGAGCAGTTCTTC.

The genes are TRBV5-1 and TRBJ1-1; D remains unclear. There are 13 residues in the CDR3. Germline assignment: CDR1 SGHRS and CDR2 YFSETQ. V lost 5 bases to trimming and J lost 1 base, with 9 bases between them. DNA of the CDR3: TGCGCCAGCAGTACCGACGGGAACACTGAAGCTTTCTTT. Translated, it gives CASSTDGNTEAFF.

The chain combines TRBV24-1 with TRBJ1-5; TRBD1 matches at 7 bases. The V gene end was trimmed by 6 bases and the J gene end by 3 bases; junction bases not matched to a gene: 4. Germline values: CDR1 KGHDR, CDR2 SFDVKD. The CDR3 runs to 14 residues. DNA for the CDR3: TGTGCCACCAGTCAGGGGGGTATCAATCAGCCCCAGCATTTT. Encoded protein: CATSQGGINQPQHF.

In the case of this clone: A junction end diverges from the germline sequence, so it may reflect a read error. The rearrangement uses TRBV5-1 and TRBJ1-3; the D is unclear. Germline V gene data show CDR1 as SGHRS and CDR2 as YFSETQ. The CDR3 consists of 16 residues. The CDR3 protein is CASSLNSGSAGNTLYF. CDR3 nucleotide sequence: TGCGCCAGCAGCTTGAACAGCGGGTCTGCTGGAAACACCTTATATTTT.

This clone was seen only once. The rearrangement uses TRBV5-4 and TRBJ1-3, with D perhaps TRBD1 (6 bases). The CDR3 extends over 16 amino acids. Germline V gene data show CDR1 as SGHNT and CDR2 as YYREEE (reference sequence). Between the trimmed V and J ends, which lost 3 bases and 4 bases, there was a span of 17 bases. The CDR3 region is CASSSELIQGGNTIYF. Here the CDR3 DNA reads TGTGCCAGCAGCTCGGAGCTTATACAGGGCGGAAACACCATATATTTT.

This clone was recorded a few times. The chain employs TRBV6-2 or TRBV6-3 and TRBJ2-7; 10 nucleotides line up with TRBD2. The V gene end was trimmed by 4 bases and the J gene end by 3 bases; junction bases not matched to a gene: 9. CDR1 MNHEY and CDR2 SVGEGT come from the germline V gene. The CDR3 loop spans 16 amino acids. DNA of the CDR3: TGTGCCAGCAGTTGGGTAGTGGGGACTAGCGACTACGAGCAGTACTTC. This codes for CASSWVVGTSDYEQYF.

The gene calls are TRBV9 and TRBJ1-2; D remains unclear. V was clipped by 0 bases and J by 10 bases, with 16 bases between them. From germline, CDR1 is SGDLS and CDR2 YYNGEE. The CDR3 spans 14 residues. The CDR3 coding sequence is TGTGCCAGCAGCGTAGAAAAAGGGTATCGGTTCTACACCTTC. Its protein product is CASSVEKGYRFYTF.

V usage is TRBV5-6 and J usage is TRBJ2-5; weak D call: TRBD1 (5 bases). Trimming took off 2 bases at V and 4 bases at J, with 6 bases between the two ends. The CDR3 runs 12 residues. CDR1 is SGHDT and CDR2 is YYEEEE in the germline V gene. The CDR3 DNA follows: TGTGCCAGCAGCTTTAGGGGAGAGACCCAGTACTTC. It is translated as CASSFRGETQYF.

The V and J genes are TRBV19 and TRBJ2-7, with a tentative D call TRBD1 (6 bases). There are 15 residues in the CDR3. Trimming cost V 7 bases and J 3 bases, with 19 bases left between them. Germline-derived CDR1 and CDR2 are LNHDA and SQIVND (reference sequence). For the CDR3, the DNA is TGTGCCAGTACCCCGCCGGGAACAGGGAACTACGAGCAGTACTTC. This gives the protein CASTPPGTGNYEQYF.

The rearrangement joins TRBV12-3 or TRBV12-4 to TRBJ2-5; D is perhaps TRBD1 (6 bases). V lost 3 bases, J lost 2 bases, and 7 bases lay in between. The length of the CDR3 is 13 residues. In nucleotides, the CDR3 is TGTGCCAGCAGTTTGGACAGTCAAGAGACCCAGTACTTC. Amino acids: CASSLDSQETQYF.

This clone turned up a few times. CDR3 bases: TGTGCCAGCAGTGAAGAACAAAAAAAGTATGGCTACACCTTC. Amino acids: CASSEEQKKYGYTF. The V and J genes are TRBV3-1 (or the pseudogene TRBV3-2) and TRBJ1-2; no firm D call. Germline lookup yields CDR1 LGHDT and CDR2 YNNKEL (reference sequence). This CDR3 has 14 residues. Trimming cost V 6 bases and J 5 bases, with 16 bases left between them.

The V gene is TRBV19, the J gene TRBJ2-3; 8 bases agree with TRBD2. Germline assignment: CDR1 LNHDA and CDR2 SQIVND (reference sequence). This CDR3 region has 12 residues. With 9 bases clipped from V and 3 bases from J, the junction kept 2 bases outside the gene matches. The CDR3 reads CASGGGTDTQYF. CDR3 bases: TGTGCCAGCGGGGGGGGTACAGATACGCAGTATTTT.

This chain connects TRBV6-2 or TRBV6-3 to TRBJ1-5, with a weak D call TRBD1 (6 bases). Trimming pared 2 bases from V and 0 bases from J, leaving 20 bases between. There are 19 residues in the CDR3. Per germline, CDR1 MNHEY and CDR2 SVGEGT. The CDR3 spells CASSYLVGGADYSNQPQHF. The CDR3 region has the DNA TGTGCCAGCAGTTACCTTGTGGGGGGCGCCGATTATAGCAATCAGCCCCAGCATTTT.